Here is one TCR beta chain with its context. CDR3 length: 15 amino acids. Germline values: CDR1 SGHTS, CDR2 YDEGEE. V lost 1 base, J lost 0 bases, and 10 bases lay in between. The PCR used 60 Vbeta and 13 Jbeta primers. Assay: immunoSEQ multiplex PCR; the TCRdb copy retains only in-frame clones and omits some. This table lists 200,000 or so clones. The data originate from a study of cytomegalovirus exposure and HLA in healthy donors. Study-level information: Early release data held some 79 million unique TCRs from HLA-typed donors. About four fifths of approximately 400 genotyped donors fell in the Caucasian-associated ancestry cluster.

The origin of this receptor is a boy between 10 and 17 years old in good health and CMV-seronegative. Sequencing was done on a sample of PBMCs. V gene TRBV5-8 combines with J gene TRBJ1-1; D unresolved. The CDR3 bases are TGTGCCAGCAGCTTGAGCTTCCTTATGAACACTGAAGCTTTCTTT. It codes for CASSLSFLMNTEAFF.